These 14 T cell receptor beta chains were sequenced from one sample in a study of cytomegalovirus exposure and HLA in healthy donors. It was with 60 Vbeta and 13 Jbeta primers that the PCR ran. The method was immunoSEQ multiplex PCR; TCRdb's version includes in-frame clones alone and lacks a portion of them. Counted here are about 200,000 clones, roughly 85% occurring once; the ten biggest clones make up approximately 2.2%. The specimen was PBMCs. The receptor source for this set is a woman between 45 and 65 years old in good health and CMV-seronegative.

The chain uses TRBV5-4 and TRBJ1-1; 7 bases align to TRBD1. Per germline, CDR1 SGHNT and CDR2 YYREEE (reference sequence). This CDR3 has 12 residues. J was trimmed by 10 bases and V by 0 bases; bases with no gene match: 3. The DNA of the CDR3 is TGTGCCAGCAGCTTGGACAGGGGAGTAGCTTTCTTT. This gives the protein CASSLDRGVAFF.

The chain's CDR3 is CASSSRYGGRGYQPQHF. CDR3 sequence (DNA): TGTGCCAGCAGCTCTCGTTACGGAGGCAGGGGTTACCAGCCCCAGCATTTT. The chain recombines TRBV7-2 with TRBJ1-5, with a tentative D call TRBD1 (6 bases). Germline V gene sequence: CDR1 SGHTA, CDR2 FQGNSA. Trimming removed 4 bases from V and 7 bases from J, with 23 bases in between. CDR3 length: 17 residues.

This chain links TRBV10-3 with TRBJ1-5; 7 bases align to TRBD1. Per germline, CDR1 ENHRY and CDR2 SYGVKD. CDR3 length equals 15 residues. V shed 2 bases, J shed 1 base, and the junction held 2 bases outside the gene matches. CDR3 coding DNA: TGTGCCATCAGTGAGACACAGGGGAGCAATCAGCCCCAGCATTTT. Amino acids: CAISETQGSNQPQHF.

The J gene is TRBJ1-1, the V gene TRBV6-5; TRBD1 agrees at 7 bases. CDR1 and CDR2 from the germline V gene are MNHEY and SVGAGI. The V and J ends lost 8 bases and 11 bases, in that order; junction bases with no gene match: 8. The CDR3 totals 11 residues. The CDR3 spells CASRQGVRAFF. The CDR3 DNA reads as TGTGCCAGCCGCCAGGGGGTGAGGGCTTTCTTT.

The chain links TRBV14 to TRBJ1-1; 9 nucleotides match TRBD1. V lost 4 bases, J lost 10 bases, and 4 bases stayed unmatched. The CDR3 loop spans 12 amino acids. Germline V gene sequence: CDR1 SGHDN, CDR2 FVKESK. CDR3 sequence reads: CASSLDRGSAFF. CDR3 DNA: TGTGCCAGCAGCCTGGACAGGGGCTCAGCTTTCTTT.

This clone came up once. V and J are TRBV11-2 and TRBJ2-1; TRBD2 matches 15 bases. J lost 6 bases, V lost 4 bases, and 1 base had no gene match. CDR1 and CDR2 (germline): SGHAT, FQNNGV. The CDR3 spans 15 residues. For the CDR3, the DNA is TGTGCCAGCAGCTGGACTAGCGGGAGGGCCAATGAGCAGTTCTTC. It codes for CASSWTSGRANEQFF.

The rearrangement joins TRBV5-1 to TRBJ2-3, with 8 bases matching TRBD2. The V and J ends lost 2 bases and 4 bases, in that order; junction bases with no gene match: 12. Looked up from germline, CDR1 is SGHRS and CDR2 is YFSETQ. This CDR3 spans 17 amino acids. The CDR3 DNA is TGCGCCAGCAGCTTTTCCTCAAGCGGGAGTAGGGCAGATACGCAGTATTTT. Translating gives CASSFSSSGSRADTQYF.

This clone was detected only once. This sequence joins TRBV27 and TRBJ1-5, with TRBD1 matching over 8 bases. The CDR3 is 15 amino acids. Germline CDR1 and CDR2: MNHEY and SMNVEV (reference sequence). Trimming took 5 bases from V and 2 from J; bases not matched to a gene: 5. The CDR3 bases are TGTGCCAGCAGTCAACAGGGGGGTGGCAATCAGCCCCAGCATTTT. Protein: CASSQQGGGNQPQHF.

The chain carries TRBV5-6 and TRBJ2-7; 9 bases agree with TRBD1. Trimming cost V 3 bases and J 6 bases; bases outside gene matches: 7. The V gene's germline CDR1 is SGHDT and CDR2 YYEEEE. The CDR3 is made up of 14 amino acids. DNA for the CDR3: TGTGCCAGCAGCTATTACAGGGGGCGCGGCGAGCAGTACTTC. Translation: CASSYYRGRGEQYF.

Written as DNA, the CDR3 is TGTGCCAGCTCACCACCTAGGGACAGGGTAAATGAGCAGTTCTTC. Residues: CASSPPRDRVNEQFF. This chain joins TRBV18 and TRBJ2-1; 9 bases line up with TRBD1. The CDR3 extends over 15 amino acids. The ends lost 0 bases at V and 7 bases at J; junction bases unmatched: 4. Looked up from germline, CDR1 is KGHSH and CDR2 is LQKENI.

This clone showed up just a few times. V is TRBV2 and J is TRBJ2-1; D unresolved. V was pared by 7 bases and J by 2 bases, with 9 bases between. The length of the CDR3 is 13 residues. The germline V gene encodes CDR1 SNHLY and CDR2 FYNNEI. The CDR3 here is CASNQKTYNEQFF. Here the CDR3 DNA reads TGTGCCAGCAATCAGAAGACCTACAATGAGCAGTTCTTC.

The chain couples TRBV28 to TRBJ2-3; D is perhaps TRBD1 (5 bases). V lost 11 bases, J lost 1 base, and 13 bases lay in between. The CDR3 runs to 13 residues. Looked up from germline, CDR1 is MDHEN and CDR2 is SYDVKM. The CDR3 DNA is TGTGCCTTTAGGGCCAGGGGCACAGATACGCAGTATTTT. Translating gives CAFRARGTDTQYF.

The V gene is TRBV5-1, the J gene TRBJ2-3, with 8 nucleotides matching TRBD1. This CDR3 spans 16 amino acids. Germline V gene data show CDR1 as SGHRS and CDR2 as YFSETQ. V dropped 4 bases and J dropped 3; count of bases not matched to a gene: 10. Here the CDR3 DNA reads TGCGCCAGCAGCCCTATACCCAGGGGGCCTACAGATACGCAGTATTTT. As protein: CASSPIPRGPTDTQYF.

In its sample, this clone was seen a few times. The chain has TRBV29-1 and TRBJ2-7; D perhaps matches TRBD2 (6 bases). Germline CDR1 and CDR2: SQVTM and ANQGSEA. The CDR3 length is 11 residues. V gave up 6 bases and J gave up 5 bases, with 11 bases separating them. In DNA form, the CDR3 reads TGCAGCGTGGCGGGGTTCGACGAGCAGTACTTC. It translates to CSVAGFDEQYF.